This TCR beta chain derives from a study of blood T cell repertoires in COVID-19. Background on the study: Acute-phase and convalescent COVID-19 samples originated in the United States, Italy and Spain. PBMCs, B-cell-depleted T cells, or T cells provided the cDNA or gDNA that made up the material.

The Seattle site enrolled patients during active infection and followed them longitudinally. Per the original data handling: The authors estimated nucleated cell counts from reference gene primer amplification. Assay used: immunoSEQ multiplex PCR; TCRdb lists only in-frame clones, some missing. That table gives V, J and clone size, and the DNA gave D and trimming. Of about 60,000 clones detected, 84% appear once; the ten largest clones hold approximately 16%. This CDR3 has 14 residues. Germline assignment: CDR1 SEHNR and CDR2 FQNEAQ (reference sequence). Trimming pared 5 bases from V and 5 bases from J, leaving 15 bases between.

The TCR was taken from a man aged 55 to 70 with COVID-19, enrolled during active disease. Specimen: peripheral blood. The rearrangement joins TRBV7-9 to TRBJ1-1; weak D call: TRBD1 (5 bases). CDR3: CASSAGIGKTEAFF. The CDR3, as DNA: TGTGCCAGCAGCGCAGGGATCGGTAAGACTGAAGCTTTCTTT.